This T cell receptor beta chain was captured in a study of T cells in Graves' hyperthyroidism and ophthalmopathy. Overall study results and limits: Blood shared most expanded thyroid clonotypes above 0.001.

TCR beta CDR3 sequences were amplified from RNA transcripts. HTBI primers were the set used in a first-round RT-PCR of the TCR CDR3. MiXCR, applied by TCRdb to the multiplex PCR reads, yields one record per CDR3 protein. The sample consists of 210,000 or so distinct CDR3 sequences, 15% to 20% of them appearing once. Researchers barred patients who had uncontrolled infection, other autoimmune disease, pregnancy or lactation. The CDR3 loop spans 14 amino acids. Germline V lookup: CDR1 SNHLY, CDR2 FYNNEI. V was pared by 6 bases and J by 7 bases, with 5 bases of the junction left unmatched. Only a few counts were recorded for this clonotype. Its antigen remains unknown.

The TCR sequence derives from a man aged 50-59 years with Graves' hyperthyroidism. The V gene is TRBV2, the J gene TRBJ1-5; 11 positions match TRBD1. Sequencing was carried out using blood. This CDR3 is CASSGGQGGQPQHF. The CDR3 DNA is TGTGCCAGCAGCGGGGGACAGGGGGGGCAGCCCCAGCATTTT.